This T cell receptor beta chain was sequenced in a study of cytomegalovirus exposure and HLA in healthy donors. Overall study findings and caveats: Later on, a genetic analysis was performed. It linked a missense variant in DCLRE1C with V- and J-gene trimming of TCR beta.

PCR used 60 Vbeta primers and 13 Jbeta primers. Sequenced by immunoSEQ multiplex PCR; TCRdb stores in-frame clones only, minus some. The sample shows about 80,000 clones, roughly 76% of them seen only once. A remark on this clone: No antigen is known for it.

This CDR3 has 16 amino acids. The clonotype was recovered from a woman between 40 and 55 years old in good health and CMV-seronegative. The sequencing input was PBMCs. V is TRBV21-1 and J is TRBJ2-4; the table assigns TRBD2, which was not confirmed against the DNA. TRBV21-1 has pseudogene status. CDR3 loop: CASSTGRGRAKNIQYF. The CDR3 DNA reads TGTGCCAGCAGCACGGGCCGGGGAAGAGCCAAAAACATTCAGTACTTC.